Listed here are 22 T cell receptor beta chains from one sample, sequenced in a study of human T cells and chemical hapten exposure. One entry per CDR3 protein, called by TCRdb with MiXCR from the RACE reads. The sample holds more than 65,000 distinct CDR3 sequences, approximately 8% seen once. Time point denoted: patch test 1, 2 weeks after DPC sensitization. Treatment denoted: therapeutic diphenylcyclopropenone sensitization with weekly scalp DPC. Sequences were derived from whole blood, sampled in connection with sensitization to the hapten diphenylcyclopropenone (DPC). Every receptor here comes from a woman aged 30 to 39 with alopecia areata. Some clones in this sample may be carry-over from other donors' samples.

This clonotype has ten or more counts. The chain joins TRBV7-9 to TRBJ2-4; perhaps TRBD2 as D (5 bases). CDR1 is SEHNR and CDR2 is FQNEAQ in the germline V gene (reference sequence). The CDR3 loop spans 15 amino acids. Trimming left V 5 bases short and J 7 bases short, with 18 bases between. CDR3 DNA sequence: TGTGCCAGCAGCCTGCTCGTAGGACTGATGAACATTCAGTACTTC. This codes for CASSLLVGLMNIQYF.

This clonotype has a handful of counts. The chain carries TRBV5-4 and TRBJ1-1, with 7 bases fitting TRBD1. Germline-derived CDR1 and CDR2 are SGHNT and YYREEE (reference sequence). The CDR3 spans 14 residues. The V and J ends lost 2 bases and 3 bases, in that order; junction bases with no gene match: 4. Here the CDR3 reads CASSFKQGYTEAFF. In DNA, the CDR3 is TGTGCCAGCAGCTTTAAACAGGGGTACACTGAAGCTTTCTTT.

This clonotype came up many times. This chain joins TRBV5-1 and TRBJ1-2; 11 nucleotides match TRBD1. CDR3 length equals 15 residues. The germline gives CDR1 SGHRS, CDR2 YFSETQ. J lost 6 bases, V lost 4 bases, and 8 bases had no gene match. CDR3 coding DNA: TGCGCCAGCAGCATGAGGACAGGGGGCGACCATGGCTACACCTTC. It specifies CASSMRTGGDHGYTF.

This clonotype was seen at least ten times. The V and J genes are TRBV20-1 and TRBJ2-3; 15 nucleotides agree with TRBD2. CDR1 DFQATT and CDR2 SNEGSKA come from the germline V gene (reference sequence). V shed 1 base and J 0 bases; nucleotides not matched to a gene: 5. The CDR3 is 18 amino acids. The CDR3 protein is CSARGGLAGGKSTDTQYF. In DNA, the CDR3 is TGCAGTGCTAGAGGCGGACTAGCGGGGGGGAAAAGCACAGATACGCAGTATTTT.

The chain employs TRBV7-6 and TRBJ1-5; D call uncertain. CDR3 length: 15 amino acids. The V and J ends lost 0 bases and 3 bases respectively, with 9 bases between them. Germline V gene lookup returns CDR1 SGHVS and CDR2 FNYEAQ. The CDR3 spells CASSLASGLNQPQHF. The CDR3 DNA reads as TGTGCCAGCAGCTTAGCTTCTGGGCTCAATCAGCCCCAGCATTTT. The whole variable domain, remainder taken from reference TRBV7-6 and TRBJ1-5, is GAGVSQSPRYKVTKRGQDVALRCDPISGHVSLYWYRQALGQGPEFLTYFNYEAQQDKSGLPNDRFSAERPEGSISTLTIQRTEQRDSAMYRCASSLASGLNQPQHFGDGTRLSIL.

This clonotype appeared many times. The chain uses TRBV12-3 or TRBV12-4 and TRBJ1-1; D ambiguous. V was cut by 6 bases and J by 1 base, with 12 bases left in between. This CDR3 spans 14 amino acids. The CDR3 loop is CASRERLGNTEAFF. For the CDR3, the DNA is TGTGCCAGCAGGGAGCGATTGGGGAACACTGAAGCTTTCTTT.

The rearrangement links TRBV7-9 to TRBJ1-1; D is unclear. Trimming removed 0 bases from V and 5 bases from J, with 10 bases in between. This CDR3 is built from 14 residues. Germline lookup yields CDR1 SEHNR and CDR2 FQNEAQ (reference sequence). CDR3 nucleotide sequence: TGTGCCAGCAGCTTAGCATTTAGAAGGACTGAAGCTTTCTTT. It codes for CASSLAFRRTEAFF.

This rearrangement joins TRBV28 to TRBJ2-3; 8 bases agree with TRBD1. Germline assignment: CDR1 MDHEN and CDR2 SYDVKM. The CDR3 consists of 16 residues. Losses at the gene ends were 4 bases for V and 1 base for J; bases not matched to a gene: 7. The CDR3 region has the DNA TGTGCCAGCAGTTCGCAGGGGGCTGAGGGCACAGATACGCAGTATTTT. It translates to CASSSQGAEGTDTQYF.

This clonotype was detected a few times. This sequence joins TRBV20-1 and TRBJ1-1; no clear D gene. Germline values: CDR1 DFQATT, CDR2 SNEGSKA (reference sequence). CDR3 length equals 10 residues. V lost 3 bases to trimming and J lost 6 bases, with 5 bases between them. CDR3: CSARLAEAFF. CDR3 sequence (DNA): TGCAGTGCTAGGCTCGCTGAAGCTTTCTTT.

There are many counts of this clonotype. The rearrangement links TRBV24-1 to TRBJ2-3, with a possible D match to TRBD1 (6 bases). V dropped 3 bases and J dropped 1 base, with 13 bases sitting between them. Germline assignment: CDR1 KGHDR and CDR2 SFDVKD. The CDR3 is made up of 16 amino acids. In nucleotides, the CDR3 is TGTGCCACCAGTGATGCGGCTGAGGGGGGCACAGATACGCAGTATTTT. It translates to CATSDAAEGGTDTQYF.

This clonotype was recorded many times. This rearrangement joins TRBV6-5 to TRBJ2-3; tentative D call: TRBD2 (7 bases). Germline CDR1 and CDR2: MNHEY and SVGAGI. The CDR3 sequence is 17 residues long. V was pared by 6 bases and J by 6 bases, with 25 bases between. The CDR3 loop reads CASSHCAPAGASDTQYF. CDR3 coding DNA: TGTGCCAGCAGCCACTGCGCGCCGGCGGGGGCTTCGGATACGCAGTATTTT.

This clonotype was counted between two and nine times. This rearrangement joins TRBV6-5 to TRBJ1-4; D gene uncertain. Trimming removed 6 bases at V and 5 bases at J, with 19 bases between. Germline CDR1 is MNHEY and CDR2 is SVGAGI. CDR3 length: 16 residues. The CDR3 region is CASSRKAGAYNEKLFF. The CDR3 DNA reads TGTGCCAGCAGCCGAAAGGCGGGAGCCTACAATGAAAAACTGTTTTTT.

V and J are TRBV3-1 and TRBJ1-1; tentative D call: TRBD1 (6 bases). Per germline, CDR1 LGHDT and CDR2 YNNKEL (reference sequence). This CDR3 has 15 residues. Trimming left V 0 bases short and J 1 base short, with 9 bases between. The CDR3 coding sequence is TGTGCCAGCAGCCAAGACTACAGGGCGAACACTGAAGCTTTCTTT. It translates to CASSQDYRANTEAFF.

There are many counts of this clonotype. The V gene is TRBV4-1, the J gene TRBJ2-1, with 9 bases fitting TRBD2. Trimming at V came to 1 base and at J to 2 bases, leaving 3 bases not matched to a gene. The CDR3 extends over 16 amino acids. Germline V gives CDR1 MGHRA, CDR2 YSYEKL. CDR3 nucleotides: TGCGCCAGCAGCCAAGCAGCGGGGGGAACCTACAATGAGCAGTTCTTC. Its translation is CASSQAAGGTYNEQFF.

This clonotype was recorded many times. This chain joins TRBV29-1 and TRBJ2-3; 13 bases align to TRBD2. V lost 7 bases to trimming and J lost 6 bases; unmatched junction nucleotides: 1. Looked up from germline, CDR1 is SQVTM and CDR2 is ANQGSEA. The length of the CDR3 is 12 residues. CDR3 loop: CSGGLAGDTQYF. The CDR3, as DNA: TGCAGCGGGGGACTAGCGGGGGATACGCAGTATTTT.

There are many counts of this clonotype. The V call is TRBV5-1, the J call TRBJ1-5; 7 bases line up with TRBD1. The ends lost 4 bases at V and 5 bases at J; junction bases unmatched: 6. The CDR3 spans 14 residues. The V gene's germline CDR1 is SGHRS and CDR2 YFSETQ. DNA for the CDR3: TGCGCCAGCAGCGCGACAGGGACCGATCAGCCCCAGCATTTT. Its protein is CASSATGTDQPQHF.

This chain connects TRBV24-1 to TRBJ2-1; TRBD2 agrees at 10 bases. CDR3 length: 16 amino acids. V gave up 3 bases and J gave up 0 bases; unmatched junction bases: 1. The germline V gene has CDR1 KGHDR and CDR2 SFDVKD. In DNA form, the CDR3 reads TGTGCCACCAGTGATACTAGCGGGAACTCCTACAATGAGCAGTTCTTC. The encoded protein is CATSDTSGNSYNEQFF.

This clonotype was counted between two and nine times. The CDR3 region has the DNA TGTGCCAGCAGCTTTAGGGGTACCTCCTACAATGAGCAGTTCTTC. Its protein product is CASSFRGTSYNEQFF. The chain combines TRBV7-2 with TRBJ2-1; D perhaps matches TRBD1 (5 bases). CDR3 length: 15 amino acids. V lost 3 bases and J lost 0, with 9 bases in between. The germline V gene has CDR1 SGHTA and CDR2 FQGNSA.

This clonotype has just a few counts. This sequence joins TRBV20-1 and TRBJ2-1; D is undetermined. Germline V gene sequence: CDR1 DFQATT, CDR2 SNEGSKA (reference sequence). The CDR3 covers 13 residues. V was shortened by 3 bases and J by 0 bases, with 6 bases between the two germline ends. CDR3 amino acids: CSASIYSYNEQFF. CDR3 coding DNA: TGCAGTGCTAGTATCTACTCCTACAATGAGCAGTTCTTC.

The chain is built from TRBV20-1 and TRBJ2-3; 9 bases are shared with TRBD2. Per germline, CDR1 DFQATT and CDR2 SNEGSKA (reference sequence). The CDR3 sequence is 13 residues long. Germline trimming cut 6 bases from V and 2 bases from J; bases unmatched to any gene: 3. This chain's CDR3 is CSAERGDTDTQYF. In DNA form, the CDR3 reads TGCAGTGCAGAGCGGGGGGACACAGATACGCAGTATTTT.

This clonotype was counted ten times or more. This chain connects TRBV3-1 to TRBJ2-5, with 9 bases fitting TRBD1. Germline CDR1 LGHDT, CDR2 YNNKEL (reference sequence). The CDR3 extends over 15 amino acids. V was clipped by 0 bases and J by 5 bases; unmatched bases: 4. The CDR3 loop is CASSQEQGAYETQYF. DNA of the CDR3: TGTGCCAGCAGCCAAGAACAGGGGGCGTATGAGACCCAGTACTTC.

This clonotype was seen ten or more times. The genes are TRBV10-3 and TRBJ2-3; no firm D call. The ends were cut back, 4 bases at V and 5 bases at J, with 4 bases in the middle. CDR1 and CDR2 (germline): ENHRY, SYGVKD. The CDR3 is 11 amino acids. CDR3 DNA: TGTGCCATCAGTGCGGGAGATACGCAGTATTTT. It yields the protein CAISAGDTQYF.